This TCR beta chain emerged from a study of blood T cell repertoires in COVID-19. The table lists this clone with a count of one. Source study methods: Cell counts per sample came from amplifying reference gene primers. Sequencing was performed with immunoSEQ multiplex PCR; in TCRdb, only in-frame clones are kept and a portion is missing. The V and J calls and clone size were taken over from that table, and D and trimming were inferred from the DNA. In the table there are about 160,000 clones, about 93% of which are singletons. The ends lost 0 bases at V and 5 bases at J; junction bases unmatched: 5. The CDR3 loop spans 15 amino acids. Germline CDR1 and CDR2: SGHNT and YYREEE (reference sequence).

The receptor was derived from a woman aged 45-65 years with acute or convalescent COVID-19. The sequenced sample consisted of peripheral blood. This sequence joins TRBV5-4 and TRBJ2-1, with TRBD1 identical over 7 bases. CDR3 sequence: CASSLGGGMNNEQFF. The DNA of the CDR3 is TGTGCCAGCAGCTTGGGAGGGGGCATGAACAATGAGCAGTTCTTC.